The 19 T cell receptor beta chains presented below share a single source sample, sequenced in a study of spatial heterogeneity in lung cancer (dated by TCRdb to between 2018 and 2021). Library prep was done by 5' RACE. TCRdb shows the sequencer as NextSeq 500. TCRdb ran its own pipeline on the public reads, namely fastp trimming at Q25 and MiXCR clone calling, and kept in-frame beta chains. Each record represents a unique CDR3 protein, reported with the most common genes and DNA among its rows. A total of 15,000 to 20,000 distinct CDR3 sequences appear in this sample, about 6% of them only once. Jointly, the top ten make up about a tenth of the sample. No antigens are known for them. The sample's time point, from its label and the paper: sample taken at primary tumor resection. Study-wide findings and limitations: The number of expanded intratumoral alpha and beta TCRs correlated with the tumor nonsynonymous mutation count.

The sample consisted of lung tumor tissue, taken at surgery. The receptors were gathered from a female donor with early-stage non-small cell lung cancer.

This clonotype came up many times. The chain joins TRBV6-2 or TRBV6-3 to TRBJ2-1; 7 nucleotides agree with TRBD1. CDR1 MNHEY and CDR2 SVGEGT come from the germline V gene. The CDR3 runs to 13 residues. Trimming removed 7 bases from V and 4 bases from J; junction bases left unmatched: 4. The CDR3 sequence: CASIQDRYNEQFF. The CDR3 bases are TGTGCCAGCATCCAGGACAGGTACAATGAGCAGTTCTTC.

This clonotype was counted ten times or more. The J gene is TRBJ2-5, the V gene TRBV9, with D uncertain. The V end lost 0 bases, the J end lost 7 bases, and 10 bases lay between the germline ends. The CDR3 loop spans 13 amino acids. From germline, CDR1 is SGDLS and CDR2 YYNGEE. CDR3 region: CASSVDDLGTQYF. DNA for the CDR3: TGTGCCAGCAGCGTAGATGATTTGGGGACCCAGTACTTC. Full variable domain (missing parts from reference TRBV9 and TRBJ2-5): DSGVTQTPKHLITATGQRVTLRCSPRSGDLSVYWYQQSLDQGLQFLIQYYNGEERAKGNILERFSAQQFPDLHSELNLSSLELGDSALYFCASSVDDLGTQYFGPGTRLLVL.

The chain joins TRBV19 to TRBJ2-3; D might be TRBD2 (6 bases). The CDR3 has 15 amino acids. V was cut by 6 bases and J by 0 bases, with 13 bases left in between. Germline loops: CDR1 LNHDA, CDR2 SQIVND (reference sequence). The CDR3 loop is CASRQGTASTDTQYF. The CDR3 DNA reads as TGTGCCAGTAGACAAGGGACTGCTAGCACAGATACGCAGTATTTT.

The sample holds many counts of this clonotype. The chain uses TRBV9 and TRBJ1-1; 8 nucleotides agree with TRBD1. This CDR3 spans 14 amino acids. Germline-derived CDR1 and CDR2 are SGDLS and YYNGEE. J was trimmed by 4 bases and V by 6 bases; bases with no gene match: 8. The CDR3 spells CASNRGQDSTEAFF. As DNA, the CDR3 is TGTGCCAGCAACAGGGGACAGGATAGCACTGAAGCTTTCTTT.

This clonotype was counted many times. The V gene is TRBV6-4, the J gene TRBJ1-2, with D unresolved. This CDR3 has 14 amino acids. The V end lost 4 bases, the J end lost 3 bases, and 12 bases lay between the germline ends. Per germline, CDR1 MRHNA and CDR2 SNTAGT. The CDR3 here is CASSVGFGDYGYTF. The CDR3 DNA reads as TGTGCCAGCAGTGTGGGGTTTGGGGACTATGGCTACACCTTC.

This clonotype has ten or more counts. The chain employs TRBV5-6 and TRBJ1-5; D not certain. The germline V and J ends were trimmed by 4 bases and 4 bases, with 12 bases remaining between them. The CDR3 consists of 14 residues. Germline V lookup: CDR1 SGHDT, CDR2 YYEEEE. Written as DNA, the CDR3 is TGTGCCAGCAGCGAAAGGGCCAGTAATCAGCCCCAGCATTTT. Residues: CASSERASNQPQHF.

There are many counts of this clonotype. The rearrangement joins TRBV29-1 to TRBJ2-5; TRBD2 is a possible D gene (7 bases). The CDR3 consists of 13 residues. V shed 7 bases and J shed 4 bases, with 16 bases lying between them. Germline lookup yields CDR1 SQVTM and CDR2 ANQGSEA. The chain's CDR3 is CSGGGSSGETQYF. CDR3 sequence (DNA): TGCAGCGGGGGGGGCTCTAGCGGAGAGACCCAGTACTTC.

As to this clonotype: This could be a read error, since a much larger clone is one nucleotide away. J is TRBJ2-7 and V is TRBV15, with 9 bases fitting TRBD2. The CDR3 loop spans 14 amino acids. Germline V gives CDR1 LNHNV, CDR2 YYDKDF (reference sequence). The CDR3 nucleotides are TGTGCCACCAGCAGAGTAGCGGGAGTCTACGAGCGGTACTTC. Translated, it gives CATSRVAGVYERYF. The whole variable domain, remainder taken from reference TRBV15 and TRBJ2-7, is DAMVIQNPRYQVTQFGKPVTLSCSQTLNHNVMYWYQQKSSQAPKLLFHYYDKDFNNEADTPDNFQSRRPNTSFCFLDIRSPGLGDTAMYLCATSRVAGVYERYFGPGTRLTVT.

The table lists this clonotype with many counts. The chain's CDR3 is CATMGQVNQPQHF. In DNA, the CDR3 is TGTGCCACCATGGGGCAGGTAAATCAGCCCCAGCATTTT. The chain combines TRBV6-6 with TRBJ1-5, with D perhaps TRBD1 (5 bases). From germline, CDR1 is MNHNY and CDR2 SVGAGI (reference sequence). This CDR3 spans 13 amino acids. Trimming left V 10 bases short and J 4 bases short, with 14 bases between.

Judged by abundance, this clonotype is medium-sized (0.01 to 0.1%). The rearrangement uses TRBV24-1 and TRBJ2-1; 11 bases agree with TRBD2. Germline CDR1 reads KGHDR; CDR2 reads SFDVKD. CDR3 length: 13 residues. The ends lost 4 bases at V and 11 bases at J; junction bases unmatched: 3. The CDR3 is CATSELTSGKQFF. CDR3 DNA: TGTGCCACCAGTGAACTGACTAGCGGGAAGCAGTTCTTC.

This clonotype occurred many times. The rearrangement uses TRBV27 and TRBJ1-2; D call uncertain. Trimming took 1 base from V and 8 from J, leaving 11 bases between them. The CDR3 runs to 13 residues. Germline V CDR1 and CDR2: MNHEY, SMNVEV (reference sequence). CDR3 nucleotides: TGTGCCAGCAGTTTATGGCCCCTGGGCGGCTACACCTTC. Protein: CASSLWPLGGYTF.

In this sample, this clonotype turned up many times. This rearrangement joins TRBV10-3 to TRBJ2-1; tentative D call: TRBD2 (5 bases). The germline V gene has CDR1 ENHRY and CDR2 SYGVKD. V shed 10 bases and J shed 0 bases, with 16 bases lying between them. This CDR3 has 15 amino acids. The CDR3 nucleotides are TGTGCCACCGACCCCGTAGGGAGCTCCTACAATGAGCAGTTCTTC. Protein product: CATDPVGSSYNEQFF.

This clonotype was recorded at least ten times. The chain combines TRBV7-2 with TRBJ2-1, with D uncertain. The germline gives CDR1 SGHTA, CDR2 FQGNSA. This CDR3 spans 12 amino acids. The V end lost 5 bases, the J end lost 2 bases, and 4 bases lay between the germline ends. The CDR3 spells CASSRTYNEQFF. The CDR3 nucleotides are TGTGCCAGCAGCCGAACCTACAATGAGCAGTTCTTC. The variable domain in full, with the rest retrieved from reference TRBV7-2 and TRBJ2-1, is GAGVSQSPSNKVTEKGKDVELRCDPISGHTALYWYRQSLGQGLEFLIYFQGNSAPDKSGLPSDRFSAERTGGSVSTLTIQRTQQEDSAVYLCASSRTYNEQFFGPGTRLTVL.

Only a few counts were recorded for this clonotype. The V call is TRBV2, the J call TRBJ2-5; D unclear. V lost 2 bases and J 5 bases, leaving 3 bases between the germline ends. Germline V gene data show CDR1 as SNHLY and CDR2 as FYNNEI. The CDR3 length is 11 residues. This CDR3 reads CASSEYETQYF. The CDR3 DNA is TGTGCCAGCAGTGAATATGAGACCCAGTACTTC. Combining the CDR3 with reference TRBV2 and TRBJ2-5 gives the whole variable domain EPEVTQTPSHQVTQMGQEVILRCVPISNHLYFYWYRQILGQKVEFLVSFYNNEISEKSEIFDDQFSVERPDGSNFTLKIRSTKLEDSAMYFCASSEYETQYFGPGTRLLVL.

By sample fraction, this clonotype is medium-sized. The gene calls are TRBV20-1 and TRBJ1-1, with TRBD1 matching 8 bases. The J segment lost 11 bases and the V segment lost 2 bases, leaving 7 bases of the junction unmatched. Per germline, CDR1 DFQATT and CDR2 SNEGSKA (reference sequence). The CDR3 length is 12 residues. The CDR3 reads CSARPSGDRAFF. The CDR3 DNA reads TGCAGTGCTAGACCCTCGGGGGACAGGGCTTTCTTT.

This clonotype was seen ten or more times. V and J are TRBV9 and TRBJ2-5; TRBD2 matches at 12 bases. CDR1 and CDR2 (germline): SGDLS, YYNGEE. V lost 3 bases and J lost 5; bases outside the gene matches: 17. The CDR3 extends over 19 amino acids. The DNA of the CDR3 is TGTGCCAGCAGCGGGTCTAGCGGGAGGGCTATGAGTGCTTTCGAGACCCAGTACTTC. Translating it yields CASSGSSGRAMSAFETQYF.

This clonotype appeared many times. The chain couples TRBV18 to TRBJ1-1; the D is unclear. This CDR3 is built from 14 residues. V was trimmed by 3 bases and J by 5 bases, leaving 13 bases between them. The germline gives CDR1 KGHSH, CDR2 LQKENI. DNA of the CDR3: TGTGCCAGCTCACCGAGCGGGGATGGAACTGAAGCTTTCTTT. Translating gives CASSPSGDGTEAFF.

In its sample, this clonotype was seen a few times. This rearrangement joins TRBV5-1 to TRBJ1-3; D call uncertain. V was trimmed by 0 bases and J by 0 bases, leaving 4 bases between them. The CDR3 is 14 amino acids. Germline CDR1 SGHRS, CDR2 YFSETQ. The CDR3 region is CASSLEGSGNTIYF. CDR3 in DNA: TGCGCCAGCAGCTTGGAAGGCTCTGGAAACACCATATATTTT. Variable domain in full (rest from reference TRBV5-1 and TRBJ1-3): KAGVTQTPRYLIKTRGQQVTLSCSPISGHRSVSWYQQTPGQGLQFLFEYFSETQRNKGNFPGRFSGRQFSNSRSEMNVSTLELGDSALYLCASSLEGSGNTIYFGEGSWLTVV.

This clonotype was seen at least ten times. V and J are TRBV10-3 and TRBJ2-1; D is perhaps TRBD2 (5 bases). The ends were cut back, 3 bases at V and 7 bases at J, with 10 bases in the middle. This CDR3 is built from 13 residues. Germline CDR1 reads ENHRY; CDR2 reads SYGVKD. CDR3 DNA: TGTGCCATCAGTGAAGGCCTAGCAAATGAGCAGTTCTTC. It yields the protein CAISEGLANEQFF.